Shown below are 21 T cell receptor beta chains from a single sample sequenced in a study of T-cell memory formation after mild COVID-19. TCRdb reanalysed the 5' RACE reads using MiXCR and keeps one entry per CDR3 protein. The sample records 130,000 to 150,000 distinct CDR3 sequences, approximately 21% being singletons. Material: PBMCs or a T cell subset sorted from them (not recorded which). These receptors originate from an adult woman who had mild COVID-19 (a few samples of this study predate the infection). Cell type and time point are not known.

The chain couples TRBV20-1 to TRBJ2-1; the match to TRBD2 covers 8 bases. With 0 bases clipped from V and 2 bases from J, the junction kept 6 bases outside the gene matches. Germline loops: CDR1 DFQATT, CDR2 SNEGSKA (reference sequence). The CDR3 is 16 residues long. CDR3 DNA: TGCAGTGCTAGAGATCCGGGGGGGCGTCCCTACAATGAGCAGTTCTTC. The encoded protein is CSARDPGGRPYNEQFF.

This clonotype has more than one count but fewer than ten. This rearrangement joins TRBV6-5 to TRBJ2-7; 10 bases line up with TRBD2. The CDR3 runs to 16 residues. J lost 5 bases, V lost 6 bases, and 13 bases had no gene match. In germline, CDR1 is MNHEY, CDR2 SVGAGI. The CDR3 reads CASRALAGVRMDEQYF. In nucleotides, the CDR3 is TGTGCCAGCAGAGCTCTAGCGGGAGTTCGTATGGACGAGCAGTACTTC.

The chain joins TRBV9 to TRBJ1-2, with 10 nucleotides matching TRBD1. The CDR3 is 15 amino acids. V gave up 0 bases and J gave up 2 bases; unmatched junction bases: 1. In germline, CDR1 is SGDLS, CDR2 YYNGEE. As DNA, the CDR3 is TGTGCCAGCAGCGTAGTGACAGGGGGCAACTATGGCTACACCTTC. Translating gives CASSVVTGGNYGYTF.

Only a few counts were recorded for this clonotype. This rearrangement joins TRBV25-1 to TRBJ1-1, with D maybe TRBD1 (5 bases). The CDR3 spans 14 residues. The V end lost 0 bases, the J end lost 7 bases, and 12 bases lay between the germline ends. CDR1 is MGHDK, CDR2 SYGVNS, per germline. The CDR3 loop is CASSEYGGKGEAFF. CDR3 DNA: TGTGCCAGCAGTGAATACGGGGGAAAGGGTGAAGCTTTCTTT.

V gene TRBV11-3 combines with J gene TRBJ2-1; D is unresolved. V lost 8 bases, J lost 8 bases, and 13 bases lay in between. Looked up from germline, CDR1 is SGHNT and CDR2 is YENEEA. The CDR3 extends over 12 amino acids. The CDR3 loop reads CASGDNGYEQFF. The CDR3 DNA follows: TGTGCCAGCGGGGATAATGGCTATGAGCAGTTCTTC.

V and J are TRBV6-6 and TRBJ2-1, with D perhaps TRBD1 (6 bases). This CDR3 contains 16 residues. V was trimmed by 6 bases and J by 0 bases, leaving 15 bases between them. Germline CDR1 and CDR2: MNHNY and SVGAGI (reference sequence). CDR3 sequence reads: CASRRSGTSSYNEQFF. In nucleotides, the CDR3 is TGTGCCAGCAGGCGATCCGGGACAAGCTCCTACAATGAGCAGTTCTTC.

This sequence joins TRBV4-3 and TRBJ2-5; D is unresolved. V lost 0 bases and J 4 bases, leaving 12 bases between the germline ends. In germline, CDR1 is LGHNA, CDR2 YSLEER. The CDR3 is made up of 15 amino acids. The chain's CDR3 is CASSQEVVGPETQYF. In DNA form, the CDR3 reads TGCGCCAGCAGCCAAGAAGTTGTAGGGCCAGAGACCCAGTACTTC.

This clonotype has just a few counts. The chain employs TRBV30 and TRBJ1-1; no definite D call. The germline V gene has CDR1 GTSNPN and CDR2 SVGIG (reference sequence). Trimming stripped 2 bases from V and 5 bases from J, with 9 bases between. The CDR3 is 12 residues long. CDR3 protein: CAWSPSRTEAFF. The CDR3 nucleotides are TGTGCCTGGAGTCCCTCTAGGACTGAAGCTTTCTTT.

The chain links TRBV6-5 to TRBJ1-1, with D possibly matching TRBD1 (6 bases). CDR1 is MNHEY and CDR2 is SVGAGI in the germline V gene. The CDR3 is made up of 14 amino acids. The V gene lost 2 bases and the J gene lost 7 bases, with 14 bases spanning the gap. The CDR3 reads CASSYAVEGGEAFF. The CDR3 DNA is TGTGCCAGCAGTTACGCCGTGGAGGGGGGTGAAGCTTTCTTT.

The gene calls are TRBV6-4 and TRBJ1-5; no firm D call. The germline V gene has CDR1 MRHNA and CDR2 SNTAGT. V was trimmed by 11 bases and J by 6 bases, leaving 8 bases between them. This CDR3 comprises 10 residues. CDR3 DNA sequence: TGTGCCCGCCATTGTCAGCCCCAGCATTTT. Protein product: CARHCQPQHF.

At least ten counts were recorded for this clonotype. The V and J genes are TRBV29-1 and TRBJ2-7, with a tentative D call TRBD1 (6 bases). Germline V gene lookup returns CDR1 SQVTM and CDR2 ANQGSEA. V was clipped by 6 bases and J by 0 bases, with 18 bases between them. CDR3 length equals 15 residues. CDR3 sequence reads: CSVIWTARSSYEQYF. CDR3 coding DNA: TGCAGCGTCATATGGACAGCCAGGAGCTCCTACGAGCAGTACTTC.

V and J are TRBV6-5 and TRBJ2-7; 7 bases are shared with TRBD1. The CDR3 extends over 15 amino acids. Germline loops: CDR1 MNHEY, CDR2 SVGAGI. J was trimmed by 5 bases and V by 6 bases; bases with no gene match: 13. CDR3 residues: CASSPRRQGIDEQYF. CDR3 sequence (DNA): TGTGCCAGCAGCCCACGAAGACAGGGAATCGACGAGCAGTACTTC.

The chain has TRBV6-2 or TRBV6-3 and TRBJ2-5, with 7 bases that match TRBD2. This CDR3 contains 14 residues. Germline values: CDR1 MNHEY, CDR2 SVGEGT. Trimming at V came to 7 bases and at J to 5 bases, leaving 10 bases not matched to a gene. DNA for the CDR3: TGTGCCAGCACCTACCGGGCGGGAGAGGAGACCCAGTACTTC. It is translated as CASTYRAGEETQYF.

This clonotype was seen ten or more times. The V and J genes are TRBV7-2 and TRBJ2-5; D might be TRBD2 (6 bases). The germline gives CDR1 SGHTA, CDR2 FQGNSA. V lost 2 bases and J 7 bases, leaving 17 bases between the germline ends. This CDR3 region has 15 residues. The CDR3 DNA is TGTGCCAGCAGCTTAAACGCGGGAAGTGGGGGGACCCAGTACTTC. It yields the protein CASSLNAGSGGTQYF.

This clonotype was counted a few times. The chain links TRBV20-1 to TRBJ1-5; TRBD1 matches 8 bases. V gave up 7 bases and J gave up 11 bases; unmatched junction bases: 16. CDR1 and CDR2 from the germline V gene are DFQATT and SNEGSKA (reference sequence). This CDR3 contains 14 residues. The CDR3 bases are TGCAGTGTTTCTGGACAGGGCGACTATGTGTCCCAGCATTTT. Translating gives CSVSGQGDYVSQHF.

The gene calls are TRBV29-1 and TRBJ1-6; no definite D call. V was trimmed by 6 bases and J by 5 bases, leaving 11 bases between them. In germline, CDR1 is SQVTM, CDR2 ANQGSEA. The CDR3 is 13 residues long. The CDR3 protein is CSVRWGDNSPLHF. DNA of the CDR3: TGCAGCGTCCGGTGGGGTGATAATTCACCCCTCCACTTT.

The V call is TRBV12-3 or TRBV12-4, the J call TRBJ2-4; no firm D call. The CDR3 spans 14 residues. V was shortened by 2 bases and J by 4 bases, with 9 bases between the two germline ends. The CDR3 nucleotides read TGTGCCAGCAGTTTAACCCTCAGGAAAAACATTCAGTACTTC. Protein product: CASSLTLRKNIQYF.

The chain employs TRBV7-8 and TRBJ2-6; D may match TRBD1 or TRBD2 (5 bases each). The CDR3 is 18 residues long. Trimming cost V 3 bases and J 1 base, with 16 bases left between them. Germline CDR1 is SGHVS and CDR2 is FQNEAQ. The CDR3 here is CASSFRDPIHSGANVLTF. CDR3 DNA: TGTGCCAGCAGCTTCCGGGACCCGATTCATTCTGGGGCCAACGTCCTGACTTTC.

The chain couples TRBV5-1 to TRBJ1-2; 9 bases are shared with TRBD1. V gave up 0 bases and J gave up 7 bases; unmatched junction bases: 7. The V gene's germline CDR1 is SGHRS and CDR2 YFSETQ. This CDR3 is 15 amino acids long. CDR3 region: CASSLAGTGYCGYTF. The CDR3, as DNA: TGCGCCAGCAGCTTGGCCGGGACAGGGTACTGTGGCTACACCTTC.

This sequence joins TRBV5-4 and TRBJ1-1, with D tentatively TRBD1 (6 bases). The germline gives CDR1 SGHNT, CDR2 YYREEE (reference sequence). V dropped 0 bases and J dropped 8 bases, with 11 bases sitting between them. The CDR3 length is 13 residues. The CDR3: CASSLDYDREAFF. The CDR3 nucleotides are TGTGCCAGCAGCTTGGATTACGACAGGGAAGCTTTCTTT.

This clonotype was counted a few times. J is TRBJ1-4 and V is TRBV27; no reliable D call. The V and J ends lost 8 bases and 0 bases respectively, with 10 bases between them. CDR1 and CDR2 from the germline V gene are MNHEY and SMNVEV (reference sequence). This CDR3 is 14 amino acids long. In DNA, the CDR3 is TGTGCCAGCTCCCTACTTGCAACTAATGAAAAACTGTTTTTT. Translation: CASSLLATNEKLFF.